The clone carrying this TCR beta chain was detected only a few times. One end of the junction varies from germline; a read error may be responsible. This CDR3 comprises 14 residues. Germline CDR1 reads LGHNA; CDR2 reads YNFKEQ. The data derive from a study of tumor-infiltrating lymphocytes in primary liver carcinoma. A primer in the constant region served to generate TCR beta cDNA from roughly 450 ng of total RNA. Slightly modified ARM-PCR with three nested multiplex PCR rounds yielded TCR beta libraries. Amplification in the first two PCR rounds was performed using TRBV1-TRBV30 forward primers and a C-beta reverse primer for around 10 cycles each. TCRdb passed the multiplex PCR reads through MiXCR, listing each CDR3 protein once. The sample has 48,000 or so distinct CDR3 sequences, about 70% seen once. It was from roughly 20-30 mg of unsorted bulk tissue that RNA and DNA were co-extracted. With chronic HBV infection, the patients were also treatment-naive.

Sequencing was done on a sample of liver tumor tissue from sampling region 3. Described subset: tumor region T3, left-lateral pole. The sequence was obtained from a man aged 35-49 years with primary liver carcinoma and hepatitis B virus infection. The rearrangement joins TRBV4-2 to TRBJ2-5, with a weak D call TRBD1 (5 bases). The CDR3 region has the DNA TGTGCCAACAGCCAAGATGCAGGGCAAGAGACCCAGCACTTC. Translating gives CANSQDAGQETQHF.